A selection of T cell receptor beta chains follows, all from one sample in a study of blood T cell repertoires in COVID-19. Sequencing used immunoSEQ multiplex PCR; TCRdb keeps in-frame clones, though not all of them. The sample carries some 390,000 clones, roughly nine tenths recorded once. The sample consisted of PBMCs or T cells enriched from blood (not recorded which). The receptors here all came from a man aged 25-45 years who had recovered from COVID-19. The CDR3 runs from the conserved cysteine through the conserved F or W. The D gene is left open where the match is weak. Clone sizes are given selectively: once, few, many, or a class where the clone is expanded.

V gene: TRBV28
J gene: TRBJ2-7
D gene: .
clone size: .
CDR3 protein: CASNLGAAYEQYF
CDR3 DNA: TGTGCCAGCAACCTAGGGGCTGCCTACGAGCAGTACTTC

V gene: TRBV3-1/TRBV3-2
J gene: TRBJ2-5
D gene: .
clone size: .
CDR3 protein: CASSQGGTQYF
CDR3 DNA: TGTGCCAGCAGCCAAGGAGGGACCCAGTACTTC

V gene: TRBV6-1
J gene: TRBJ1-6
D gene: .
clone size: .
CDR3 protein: CASSAGLAVGDSPLHF
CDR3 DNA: TGTGCCAGCAGTGCAGGGTTGGCGGTAGGAGATTCACCCCTCCACTTT

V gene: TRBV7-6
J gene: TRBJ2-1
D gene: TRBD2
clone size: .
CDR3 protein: CASSVTSGLYNEQFF
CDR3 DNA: TGTGCCAGCAGCGTAACTAGCGGGTTATACAATGAGCAGTTCTTC

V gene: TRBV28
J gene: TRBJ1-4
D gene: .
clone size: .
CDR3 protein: CASSGTGRYEKLFF
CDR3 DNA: TGTGCCAGCAGTGGGACGGGGAGGTATGAAAAACTGTTTTTT

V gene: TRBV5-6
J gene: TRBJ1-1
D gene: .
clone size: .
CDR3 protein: CASSQTGSGAFF
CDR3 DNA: TGTGCCAGCAGTCAAACGGGTAGCGGAGCTTTCTTT

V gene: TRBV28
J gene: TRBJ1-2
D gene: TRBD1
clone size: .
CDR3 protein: CASSFGTGRLSGYTF
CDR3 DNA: TGTGCCAGCAGTTTTGGGACAGGGCGACTATCTGGCTACACCTTC

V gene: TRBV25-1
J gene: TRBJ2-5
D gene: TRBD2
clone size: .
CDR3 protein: CASSSLAGTGETQYF
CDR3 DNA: TGTGCCAGCAGTAGCCTAGCGGGTACCGGGGAGACCCAGTACTTC

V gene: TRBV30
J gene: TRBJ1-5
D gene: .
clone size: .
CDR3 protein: CAWSGGDSGGQPQHF
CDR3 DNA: TGTGCCTGGAGTGGAGGAGATTCTGGTGGTCAGCCCCAGCATTTT

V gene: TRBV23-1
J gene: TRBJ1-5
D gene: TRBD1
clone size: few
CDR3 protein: CAIGSRDRDSGYGNQPQHF
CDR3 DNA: TGCGCCATCGGGTCGAGGGACAGGGACTCGGGGTATGGCAATCAGCCCCAGCATTTT

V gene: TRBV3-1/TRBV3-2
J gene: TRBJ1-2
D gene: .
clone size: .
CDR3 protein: CASSQEGADYGYTF
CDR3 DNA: TGTGCCAGCAGCCAAGAAGGGGCAGACTATGGCTACACCTTC

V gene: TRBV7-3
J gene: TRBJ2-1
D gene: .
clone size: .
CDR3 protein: CASSLPGPYNEQFF
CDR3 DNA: TGTGCCAGCAGCCTACCAGGGCCCTACAATGAGCAGTTCTTC

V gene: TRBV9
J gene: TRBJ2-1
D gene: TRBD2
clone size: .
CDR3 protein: CASSESGGHYNEQFF
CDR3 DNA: TGTGCCAGCAGCGAATCGGGAGGACACTACAATGAGCAGTTCTTC

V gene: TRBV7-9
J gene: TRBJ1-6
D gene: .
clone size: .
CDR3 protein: CASSLAIGNSPLHF
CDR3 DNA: TGTGCCAGCAGCTTAGCGATCGGGAATTCACCCCTCCACTTT

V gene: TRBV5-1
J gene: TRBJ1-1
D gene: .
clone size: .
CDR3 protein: CASSLDGRTEAFF
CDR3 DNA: TGCGCCAGCAGCTTGGACGGGAGAACTGAAGCTTTCTTT

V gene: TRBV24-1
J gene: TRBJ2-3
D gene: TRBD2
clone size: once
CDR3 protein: CATSEAGERADTQYF
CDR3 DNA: TGTGCCACCAGTGAGGCGGGAGAAAGGGCAGATACGCAGTATTTT

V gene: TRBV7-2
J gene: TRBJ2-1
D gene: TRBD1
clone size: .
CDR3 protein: CASSLNRDRNYNEQFF
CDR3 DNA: TGTGCCAGCAGCTTAAACAGGGACAGGAACTACAATGAGCAGTTCTTC

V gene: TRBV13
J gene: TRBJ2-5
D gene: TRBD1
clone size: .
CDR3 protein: CASSPRTGVDQETQYF
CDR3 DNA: TGTGCCAGCAGCCCCCGGACAGGGGTGGACCAAGAGACCCAGTACTTC

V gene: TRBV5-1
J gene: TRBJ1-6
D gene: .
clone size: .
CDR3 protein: CASSLAGDNSPLHF
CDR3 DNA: TGCGCCAGCAGCTTGGCAGGGGATAATTCACCCCTCCACTTT

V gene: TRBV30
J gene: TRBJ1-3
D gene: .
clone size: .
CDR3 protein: CARRSDSGNAIYF
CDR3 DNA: TGTGCCCGGAGAAGTGACTCTGGAAACGCCATATATTTT

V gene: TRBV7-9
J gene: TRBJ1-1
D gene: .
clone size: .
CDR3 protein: CASSLGVGTEAFF
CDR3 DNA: TGTGCCAGCAGCTTAGGAGTCGGTACTGAAGCTTTCTTT

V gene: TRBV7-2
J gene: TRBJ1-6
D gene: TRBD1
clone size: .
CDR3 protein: CASSPQGTGANSPLHF
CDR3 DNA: TGTGCCAGCAGCCCCCAAGGCACAGGGGCTAATTCACCCCTCCACTTT

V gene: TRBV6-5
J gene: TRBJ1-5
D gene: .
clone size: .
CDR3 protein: CASSYSERGQPQHF
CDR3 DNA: TGTGCCAGCAGTTACTCGGAGAGAGGTCAGCCCCAGCATTTT

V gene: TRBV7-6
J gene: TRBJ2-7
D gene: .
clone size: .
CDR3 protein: CASSLEGELGHEQYF
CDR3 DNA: TGTGCCAGCAGCTTAGAGGGGGAGCTTGGCCACGAGCAGTACTTC

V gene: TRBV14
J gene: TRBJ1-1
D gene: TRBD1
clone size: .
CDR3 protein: CASSQFTGVTEAFF
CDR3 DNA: TGTGCCAGCAGCCAGTTTACAGGGGTGACTGAAGCTTTCTTT

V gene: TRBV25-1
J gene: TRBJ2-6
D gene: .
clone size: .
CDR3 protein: CASSPRGASGANVLTF
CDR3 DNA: TGTGCCAGCAGCCCGCGTGGGGCGTCTGGGGCCAACGTCCTGACTTTC

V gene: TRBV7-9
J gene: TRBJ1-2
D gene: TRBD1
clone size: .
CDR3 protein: CASSLNSGQVGGYTF
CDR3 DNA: TGTGCCAGCAGCTTAAATTCGGGACAGGTTGGTGGCTACACCTTC

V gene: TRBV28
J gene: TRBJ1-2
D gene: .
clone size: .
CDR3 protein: CASSLTVSSGYGYTF
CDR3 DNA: TGTGCCAGCAGTTTAACCGTTAGCTCGGGATATGGCTACACCTTC

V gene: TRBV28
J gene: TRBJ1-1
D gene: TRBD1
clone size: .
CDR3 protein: CASSDRQGWNTEAFF
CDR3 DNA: TGTGCCAGCAGTGATCGACAGGGGTGGAACACTGAAGCTTTCTTT